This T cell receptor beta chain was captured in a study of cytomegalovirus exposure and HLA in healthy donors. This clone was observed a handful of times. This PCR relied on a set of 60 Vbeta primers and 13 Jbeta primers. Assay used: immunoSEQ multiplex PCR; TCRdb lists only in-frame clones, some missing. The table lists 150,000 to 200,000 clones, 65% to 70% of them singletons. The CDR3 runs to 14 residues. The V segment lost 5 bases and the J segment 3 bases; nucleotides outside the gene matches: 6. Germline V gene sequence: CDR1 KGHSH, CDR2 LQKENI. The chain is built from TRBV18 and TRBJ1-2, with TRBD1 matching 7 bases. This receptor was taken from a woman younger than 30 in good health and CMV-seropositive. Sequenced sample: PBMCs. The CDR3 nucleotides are TGTGCCAGCTCATCTGAGGGGGCGGACTATGGCTACACCTTC. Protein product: CASSSEGADYGYTF.